The 11 T cell receptor beta chains below were found in one sample sequenced in a study of CD8 T cells in Susac syndrome. Random hexamers primed reverse transcription of 0.5 to 1 ug RNA. TCRdb passed the immunoSEQ multiplex PCR reads through MiXCR, listing each CDR3 protein once. The sample shows about 140,000 distinct CDR3 sequences, about 95% of them seen only once. The sample consisted of CD4+ T cells from PBMCs. These receptors all come from a human donor with multiple sclerosis.

This clonotype has only one observation. The chain has TRBV24-1 and TRBJ2-2; 11 bases match TRBD2. Per the germline V gene, CDR1 is KGHDR and CDR2 is SFDVKD. J gave up 2 bases and V 7 bases, and 2 bases lay outside the gene matches. CDR3 length equals 15 residues. The CDR3, as DNA: TGTGCCACCAGGGGACTAGCGGAAAACACCGGGGAGCTGTTTTTT. It encodes CATRGLAENTGELFF.

Only a few counts were recorded for this clonotype. The chain is built from TRBV7-2 and TRBJ1-1; D unresolved. Deletions cut 1 base from V and 0 bases from J, with 3 bases between. The CDR3 sequence is 13 residues long. Germline values: CDR1 SGHTA, CDR2 FQGNSA. This CDR3 reads CASSLDVNTEAFF. The CDR3 bases are TGTGCCAGCAGCTTAGACGTGAACACTGAAGCTTTCTTT.

This chain joins TRBV2 and TRBJ2-7; D is ambiguous. The germline gives CDR1 SNHLY, CDR2 FYNNEI. This CDR3 has 15 residues. Deletions cut 6 bases from V and 8 bases from J, with 23 bases between. For the CDR3, the DNA is TGTGCCAGCAGCCTTCACGGATCCCGTCAGTGGCAGCAGTACTTC. Its protein product is CASSLHGSRQWQQYF.

The chain uses TRBV24-1 and TRBJ2-3; a possible D gene is TRBD1 (6 bases). CDR3 length equals 16 residues. The germline V gene has CDR1 KGHDR and CDR2 SFDVKD. Trimming left V 3 bases short and J 3 bases short, with 15 bases between. The CDR3 protein is CATSDIQGTTTDTQYF. As DNA, the CDR3 is TGTGCCACCAGTGATATTCAGGGGACCACGACAGATACGCAGTATTTT.

This clonotype has just one count. This chain connects TRBV6-6 to TRBJ1-2; D is perhaps TRBD1 (6 bases). Per germline, CDR1 MNHNY and CDR2 SVGAGI (reference sequence). Between the trimmed V and J ends, which lost 6 bases and 3 bases, there was a span of 20 bases. The CDR3 extends over 16 amino acids. In nucleotides, the CDR3 is TGTGCCAGCAGGTCCCACAGACTCGGGACATACTATGGCTACACCTTC. Its protein product is CASRSHRLGTYYGYTF.

This clonotype appeared a single time. V gene TRBV19 combines with J gene TRBJ1-1; D ambiguous. Trimming took 1 base from V and 10 from J, leaving 13 bases between them. This CDR3 spans 13 amino acids. Germline V lookup: CDR1 LNHDA, CDR2 SQIVND (reference sequence). CDR3: CASSIAGNTRAFF. CDR3 coding DNA: TGTGCCAGTAGTATAGCGGGGAACACTCGAGCTTTCTTT.

The chain is built from TRBV3-1 and TRBJ1-6; D remains unclear. Germline CDR1 and CDR2: LGHDT and YNNKEL (reference sequence). The ends were cut back, 0 bases at V and 9 bases at J, with 9 bases in the middle. The CDR3 contains 14 residues. CDR3 sequence (DNA): TGTGCCAGCAGCCAAGAGACCGGCGGTTCACCCCTCCACTTT. Protein product: CASSQETGGSPLHF.

The rearrangement joins TRBV12-3 or TRBV12-4 to TRBJ2-4; no clear D gene. V shed 1 base and J shed 2 bases, with 6 bases lying between them. CDR3 length: 14 residues. CDR3 DNA sequence: TGTGCCAGCAGTTTAGACGGTTCCAAAAACATTCAGTACTTC. This translates into CASSLDGSKNIQYF.

This chain links TRBV15 with TRBJ2-6; no clear D. Germline V gene sequence: CDR1 LNHNV, CDR2 YYDKDF (reference sequence). The length of the CDR3 is 12 residues. Trimming took off 10 bases at V and 1 base at J, with 5 bases between the two ends. The CDR3 bases are TGTGCCATCAGTTCTGGGGCCAACGTCCTGACTTTC. Its translation: CAISSGANVLTF.

The CDR3 protein is CASSLGGQAKNIQYF. The DNA of the CDR3 is TGTGCCAGCAGTTTAGGGGGTCAAGCCAAAAACATTCAGTACTTC. The chain couples TRBV28 to TRBJ2-4; TRBD1 or TRBD2 may be the D gene (5 bases each). Trimming pared 2 bases from V and 0 bases from J, leaving 8 bases between. The CDR3 totals 15 residues. Per germline, CDR1 MDHEN and CDR2 SYDVKM.

V is TRBV27 and J is TRBJ2-1; possibly TRBD2 for D (5 bases). V gave up 6 bases and J gave up 5 bases, with 14 bases separating them. Looked up from germline, CDR1 is MNHEY and CDR2 is SMNVEV (reference sequence). The CDR3 consists of 14 residues. The CDR3 here is CASSPADWDNEQFF. The CDR3 DNA reads as TGTGCCAGCAGCCCAGCGGACTGGGACAATGAGCAGTTCTTC.